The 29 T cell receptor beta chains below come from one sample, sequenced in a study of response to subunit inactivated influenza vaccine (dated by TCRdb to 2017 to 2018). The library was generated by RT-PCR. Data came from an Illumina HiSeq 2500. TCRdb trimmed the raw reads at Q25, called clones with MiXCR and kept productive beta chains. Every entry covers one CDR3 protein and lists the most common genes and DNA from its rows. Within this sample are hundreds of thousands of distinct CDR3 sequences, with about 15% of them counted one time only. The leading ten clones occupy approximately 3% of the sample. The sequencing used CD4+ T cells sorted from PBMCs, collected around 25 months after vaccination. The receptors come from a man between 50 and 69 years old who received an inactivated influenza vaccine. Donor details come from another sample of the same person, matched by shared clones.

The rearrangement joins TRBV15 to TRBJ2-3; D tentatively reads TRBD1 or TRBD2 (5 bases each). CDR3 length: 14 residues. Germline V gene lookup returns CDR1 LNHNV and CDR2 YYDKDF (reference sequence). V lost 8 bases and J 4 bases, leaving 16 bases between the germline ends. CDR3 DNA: TGTGCCACCTCCGGGGACCTAAAAGCAGATACGCAGTATTTT. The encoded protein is CATSGDLKADTQYF.

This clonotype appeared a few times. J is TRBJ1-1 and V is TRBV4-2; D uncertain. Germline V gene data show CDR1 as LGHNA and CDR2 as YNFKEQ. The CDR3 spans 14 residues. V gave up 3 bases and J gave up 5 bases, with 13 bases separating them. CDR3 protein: CASSQQAIGTEAFF. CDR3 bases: TGTGCCAGCAGCCAGCAGGCAATCGGGACTGAAGCTTTCTTT.

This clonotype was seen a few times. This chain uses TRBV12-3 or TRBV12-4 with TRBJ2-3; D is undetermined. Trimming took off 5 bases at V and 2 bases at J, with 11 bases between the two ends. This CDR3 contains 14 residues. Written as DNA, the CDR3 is TGTGCCAGCAGTGGAGAGGCTTACACAGATACGCAGTATTTT. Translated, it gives CASSGEAYTDTQYF.

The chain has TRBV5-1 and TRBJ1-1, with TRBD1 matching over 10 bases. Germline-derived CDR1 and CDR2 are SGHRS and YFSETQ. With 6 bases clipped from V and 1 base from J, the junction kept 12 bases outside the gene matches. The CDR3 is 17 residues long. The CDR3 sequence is CASKSGYGTGANTEAFF. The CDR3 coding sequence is TGCGCCAGCAAAAGCGGCTACGGGACAGGGGCGAACACTGAAGCTTTCTTT. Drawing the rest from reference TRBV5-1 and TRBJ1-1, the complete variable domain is KAGVTQTPRYLIKTRGQQVTLSCSPISGHRSVSWYQQTPGQGLQFLFEYFSETQRNKGNFPGRFSGRQFSNSRSEMNVSTLELGDSALYLCASKSGYGTGANTEAFFGQGTRLTVV.

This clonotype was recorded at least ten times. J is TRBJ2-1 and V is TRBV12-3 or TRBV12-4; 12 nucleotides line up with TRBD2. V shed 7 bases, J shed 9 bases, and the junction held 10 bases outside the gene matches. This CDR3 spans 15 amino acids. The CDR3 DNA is TGTGCCAGCACCAGTCGGACTAGCGGGATCACTGAGCAGTTCTTC. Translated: CASTSRTSGITEQFF.

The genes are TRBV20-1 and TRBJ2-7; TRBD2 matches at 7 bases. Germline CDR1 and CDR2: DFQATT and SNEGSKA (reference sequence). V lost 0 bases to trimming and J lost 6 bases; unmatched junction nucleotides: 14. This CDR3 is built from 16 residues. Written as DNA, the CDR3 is TGCAGTGCTAGAGATGTGCGAGCGGGACTGCCTTCCGAGCAGTACTTC. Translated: CSARDVRAGLPSEQYF.

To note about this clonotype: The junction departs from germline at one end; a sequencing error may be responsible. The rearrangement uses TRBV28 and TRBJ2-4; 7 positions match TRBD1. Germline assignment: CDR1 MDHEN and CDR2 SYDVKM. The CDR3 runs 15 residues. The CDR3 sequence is CVSSTTGYAKNIQYF. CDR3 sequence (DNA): TGTGTCAGCAGTACGACAGGGTATGCCAAAAACATTCAGTACTTC. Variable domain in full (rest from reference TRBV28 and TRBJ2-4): DVKVTQSSRYLVKRTGEKVFLECVQDMDHENMFWYRQDPGLGLRLIYFSYDVKMKEKGDIPEGYSVSREKKERFSLILESASTNQTSMYLCVSSTTGYAKNIQYFGAGTRLSVL.

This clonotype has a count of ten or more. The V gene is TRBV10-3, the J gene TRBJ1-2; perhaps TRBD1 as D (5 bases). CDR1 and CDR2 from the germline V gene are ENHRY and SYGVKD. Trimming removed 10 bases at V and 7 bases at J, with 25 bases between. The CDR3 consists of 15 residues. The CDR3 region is CATPKVTAGRGGYTF. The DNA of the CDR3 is TGTGCCACACCCAAGGTCACCGCAGGGAGAGGTGGCTACACCTTC.

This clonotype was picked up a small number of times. The CDR3 region has the DNA TGTGCCAGCAGCTTTGCACTACGTAACACTGAAGCTTTCTTT. Protein product: CASSFALRNTEAFF. The rearrangement uses TRBV7-2 and TRBJ1-1; D unclear. The CDR3 consists of 14 residues. Trimming cost V 3 bases and J 2 bases, with 10 bases left between them. Germline CDR1 and CDR2: SGHTA and FQGNSA.

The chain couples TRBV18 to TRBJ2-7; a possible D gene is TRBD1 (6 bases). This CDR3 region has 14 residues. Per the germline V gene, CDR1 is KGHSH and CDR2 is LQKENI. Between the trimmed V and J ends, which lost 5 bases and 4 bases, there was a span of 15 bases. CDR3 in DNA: TGTGCCAGCTCAACAACAGGGAAATATTACGAGCAGTACTTC. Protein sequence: CASSTTGKYYEQYF. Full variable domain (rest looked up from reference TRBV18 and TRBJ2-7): NAGVMQNPRHLVRRRGQEARLRCSPMKGHSHVYWYRQLPEEGLKFMVYLQKENIIDESGMPKERFSAEFPKEGPSILRIQQVVRGDSAAYFCASSTTGKYYEQYFGPGTRLTVT.

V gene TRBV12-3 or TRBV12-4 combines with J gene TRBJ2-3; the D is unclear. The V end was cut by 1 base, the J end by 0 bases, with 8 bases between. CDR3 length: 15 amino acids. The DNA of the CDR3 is TGTGCCAGCAGTTTAGACATCACTAGCACAGATACGCAGTATTTT. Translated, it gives CASSLDITSTDTQYF.

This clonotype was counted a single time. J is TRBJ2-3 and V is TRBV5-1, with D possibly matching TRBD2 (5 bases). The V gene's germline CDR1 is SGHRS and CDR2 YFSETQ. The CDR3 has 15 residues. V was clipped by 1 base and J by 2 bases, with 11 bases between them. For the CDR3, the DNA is TGCGCCAGCAGCTTGCCGCGGGCATACACAGATACGCAGTATTTT. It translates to CASSLPRAYTDTQYF.

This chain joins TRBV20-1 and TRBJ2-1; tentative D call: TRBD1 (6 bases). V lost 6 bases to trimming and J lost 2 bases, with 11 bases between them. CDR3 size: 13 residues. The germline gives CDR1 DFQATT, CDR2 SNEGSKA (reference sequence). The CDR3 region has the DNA TGCAGTGCCCAGACAGGACCCTACAATGAGCAGTTCTTC. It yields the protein CSAQTGPYNEQFF.

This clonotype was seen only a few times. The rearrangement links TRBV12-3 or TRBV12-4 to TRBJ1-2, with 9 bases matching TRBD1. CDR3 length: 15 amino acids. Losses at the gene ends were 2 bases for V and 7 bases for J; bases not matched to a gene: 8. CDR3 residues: CASSLLPGQGTGYTF. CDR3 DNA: TGTGCCAGCAGTTTACTGCCGGGACAGGGTACTGGCTACACCTTC.

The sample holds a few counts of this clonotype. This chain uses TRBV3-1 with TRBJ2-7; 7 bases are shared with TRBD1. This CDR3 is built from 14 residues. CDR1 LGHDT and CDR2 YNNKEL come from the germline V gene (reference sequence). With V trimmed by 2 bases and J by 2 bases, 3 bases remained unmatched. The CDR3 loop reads CASSQQTGPYEQYF. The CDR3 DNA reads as TGTGCCAGCAGCCAACAGACAGGGCCCTACGAGCAGTACTTC.

DNA of the CDR3: TGTGCCAGCAGTCCCGGGACGACGATAAGGAACATTCAGTACTTC. Amino acids: CASSPGTTIRNIQYF. The chain uses TRBV5-5 and TRBJ2-4, with D perhaps matching TRBD1 or TRBD2 (5 bases each). This CDR3 region has 15 residues. Trimming cost V 5 bases and J 7 bases, with 19 bases left between them. Germline V lookup: CDR1 SGHKS, CDR2 YYEKEE (reference sequence).

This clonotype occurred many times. The CDR3 bases are TGTGCCAGCAGTTATTCCGGGACGAGTGGCTCGACCCAGTACTTC. As protein: CASSYSGTSGSTQYF. The V and J genes are TRBV12-3 or TRBV12-4 and TRBJ2-5; the D gene could be TRBD1 or TRBD2 (5 bases each). The germline V and J ends were trimmed by 4 bases and 7 bases, with 19 bases remaining between them. This CDR3 contains 15 residues.

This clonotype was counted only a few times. The DNA for the CDR3 is TGTGCCAGCAGCACAACCGGACAGGGTTCCTCCTACGAGCAGTACTTC. It translates to CASSTTGQGSSYEQYF. V usage is TRBV7-9 and J usage is TRBJ2-7; TRBD1 agrees at 8 bases. Germline CDR1 SEHNR, CDR2 FQNEAQ (reference sequence). The trim removed 5 bases at V and 0 bases at J, leaving 9 bases unmatched. The CDR3 length is 16 residues.

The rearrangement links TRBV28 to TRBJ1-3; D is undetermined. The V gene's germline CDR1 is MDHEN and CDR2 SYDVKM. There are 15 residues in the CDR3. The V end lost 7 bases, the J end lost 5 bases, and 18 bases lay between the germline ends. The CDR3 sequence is CASNQVTVSRNTIYF. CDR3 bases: TGTGCCAGCAATCAGGTTACCGTATCGCGAAACACCATATATTTT.

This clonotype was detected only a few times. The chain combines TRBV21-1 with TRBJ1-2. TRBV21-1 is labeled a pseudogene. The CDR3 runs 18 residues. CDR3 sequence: CASSKEEGLAETNYGYTF. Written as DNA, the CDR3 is TGTGCCAGCAGCAAAGAGGAGGGCCTGGCCGAAACTAACTATGGCTACACCTTC.

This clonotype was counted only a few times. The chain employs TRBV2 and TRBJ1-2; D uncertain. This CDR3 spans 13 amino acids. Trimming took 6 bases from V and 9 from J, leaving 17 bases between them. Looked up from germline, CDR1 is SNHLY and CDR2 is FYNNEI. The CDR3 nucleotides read TGTGCCAGCAGCGGCGATTCTACTTCGAGCTACACCTTC. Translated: CASSGDSTSSYTF. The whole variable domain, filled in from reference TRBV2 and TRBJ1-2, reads EPEVTQTPSHQVTQMGQEVILRCVPISNHLYFYWYRQILGQKVEFLVSFYNNEISEKSEIFDDQFSVERPDGSNFTLKIRSTKLEDSAMYFCASSGDSTSSYTFGSGTRLTVV.

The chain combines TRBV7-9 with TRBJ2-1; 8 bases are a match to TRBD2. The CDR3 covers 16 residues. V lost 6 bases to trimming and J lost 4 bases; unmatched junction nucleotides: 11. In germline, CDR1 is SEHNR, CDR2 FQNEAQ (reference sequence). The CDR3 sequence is CASSSRAGGRYNEQFF. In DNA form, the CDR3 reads TGTGCCAGCAGTTCCCGGGCGGGGGGTCGGTACAATGAGCAGTTCTTC. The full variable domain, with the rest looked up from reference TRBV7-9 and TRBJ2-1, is DTGVSQNPRHKITKRGQNVTFRCDPISEHNRLYWYRQTLGQGPEFLTYFQNEAQLEKSRLLSDRFSAERPKGSFSTLEIQRTEQGDSAMYLCASSSRAGGRYNEQFFGPGTRLTVL.

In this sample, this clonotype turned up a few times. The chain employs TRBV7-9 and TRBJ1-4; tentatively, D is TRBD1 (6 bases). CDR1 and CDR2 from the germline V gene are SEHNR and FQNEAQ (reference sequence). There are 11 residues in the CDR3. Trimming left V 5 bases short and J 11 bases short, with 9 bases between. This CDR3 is CASSGQGKLFF. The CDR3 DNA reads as TGTGCCAGCAGCGGTCAGGGGAAACTGTTTTTT.

The CDR3 spells CASSFSGYYNEQFF. The CDR3 nucleotides read TGCGCCAGCAGCTTTAGCGGTTACTACAATGAGCAGTTCTTC. This sequence joins TRBV5-1 and TRBJ2-1; possibly TRBD2 for D (6 bases). CDR1 and CDR2 from the germline V gene are SGHRS and YFSETQ. The CDR3 consists of 14 residues. V lost 2 bases and J lost 3, with 9 bases in between.

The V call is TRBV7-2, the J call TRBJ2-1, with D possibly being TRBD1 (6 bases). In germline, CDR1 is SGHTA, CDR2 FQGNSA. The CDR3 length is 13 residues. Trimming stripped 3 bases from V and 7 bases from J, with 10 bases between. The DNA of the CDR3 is TGTGCCAGCAGCTTGGGGGCGCGTAATGAGCAGTTCTTC. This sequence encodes CASSLGARNEQFF.

CDR3 bases: TGTGCCAGCAGTTACGCGCAGAACACTGAAGCTTTCTTT. Translation gives CASSYAQNTEAFF. The rearrangement joins TRBV6-5 to TRBJ1-1; D gene ambiguous. CDR3 length equals 13 residues. The germline V and J ends were trimmed by 2 bases and 1 base, with 5 bases remaining between them. Germline values: CDR1 MNHEY, CDR2 SVGAGI.

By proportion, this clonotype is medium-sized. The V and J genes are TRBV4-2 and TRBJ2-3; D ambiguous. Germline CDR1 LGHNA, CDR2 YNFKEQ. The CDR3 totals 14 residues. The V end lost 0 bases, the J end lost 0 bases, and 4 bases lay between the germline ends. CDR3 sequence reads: CASSQDGSTDTQYF. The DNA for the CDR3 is TGTGCCAGCAGCCAAGATGGAAGCACAGATACGCAGTATTTT.

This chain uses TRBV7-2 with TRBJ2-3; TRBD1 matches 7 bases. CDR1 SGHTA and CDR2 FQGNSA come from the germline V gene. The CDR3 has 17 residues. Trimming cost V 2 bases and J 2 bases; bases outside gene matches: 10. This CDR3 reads CASSLRPRDRDTDTQYF. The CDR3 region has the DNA TGTGCCAGCAGCTTAAGACCCCGTGACAGGGACACAGATACGCAGTATTTT.

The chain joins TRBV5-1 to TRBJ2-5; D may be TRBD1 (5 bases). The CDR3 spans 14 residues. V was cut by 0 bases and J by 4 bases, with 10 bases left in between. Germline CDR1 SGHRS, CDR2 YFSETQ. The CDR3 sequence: CASSLGPGRETQYF. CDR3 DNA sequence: TGCGCCAGCAGCTTGGGGCCAGGGCGAGAGACCCAGTACTTC.